These 26 T cell receptor beta chains were sequenced from one sample in a study of blood T cell repertoires in COVID-19. Sequenced by immunoSEQ multiplex PCR; TCRdb stores in-frame clones only, minus some. Here the sample spans roughly 140,000 clones, approximately 87% being singletons. The sequenced material came from PBMCs or T cells enriched from blood (not recorded which). These receptor sequences come from a man aged 50 or older in a cohort exposed to, infected with or recovered from COVID-19 (not recorded which).

V gene TRBV18 combines with J gene TRBJ1-1, with 9 positions matching TRBD1. The CDR3 has 15 amino acids. Germline CDR1 is KGHSH and CDR2 is LQKENI. Germline trimming cut 3 bases from V and 11 bases from J; bases unmatched to any gene: 13. CDR3 coding DNA: TGTGCCAGCTCACCGGGGACAGGGACGGCTCACTGGGCTTTCTTT. Translation gives CASSPGTGTAHWAFF.

This chain uses TRBV27 with TRBJ2-1; the match to TRBD2 covers 7 bases. There are 14 residues in the CDR3. Germline values: CDR1 MNHEY, CDR2 SMNVEV (reference sequence). The V and J ends lost 10 bases and 4 bases, in that order; junction bases with no gene match: 10. CDR3 in DNA: TGTGCCACCACTCCGGGAGGTCTATACAATGAGCAGTTCTTC. This codes for CATTPGGLYNEQFF.

The chain links TRBV13 to TRBJ1-4; no definite D call. Germline V gives CDR1 PRHDT, CDR2 FYEKMQ (reference sequence). The CDR3 is made up of 14 amino acids. V lost 5 bases to trimming and J lost 7 bases, with 14 bases between them. CDR3 sequence (DNA): TGTGCCAGCAGCCGAGGGCGTTCGGGTGAAAAACTGTTTTTT. Encoded protein: CASSRGRSGEKLFF.

This chain connects TRBV3-1 (or the pseudogene TRBV3-2) to TRBJ2-1, with D possibly TRBD1 on 6 matching bases. The ends were cut back, 6 bases at V and 8 bases at J, with 14 bases in the middle. The CDR3 totals 13 residues. Looked up from germline, CDR1 is LGHDT and CDR2 is YNNKEL (reference sequence). DNA of the CDR3: TGTGCCAGCAGGAGCAGTGGGGGCTATGAGCAGTTCTTC. It is translated as CASRSSGGYEQFF.

The chain combines TRBV5-1 with TRBJ2-4; 10 bases fit TRBD2. Germline V gives CDR1 SGHRS, CDR2 YFSETQ. The J segment lost 4 bases and the V segment lost 0 bases, leaving 13 bases of the junction unmatched. This CDR3 spans 19 amino acids. The CDR3 spells CASSLVQATAGGRKNIQYF. Here the CDR3 DNA reads TGCGCCAGCAGCTTGGTTCAGGCGACAGCGGGAGGGCGTAAAAACATTCAGTACTTC.

V usage is TRBV28 and J usage is TRBJ2-1; D might be TRBD2 (6 bases). In germline, CDR1 is MDHEN, CDR2 SYDVKM. The V and J ends lost 4 bases and 2 bases respectively, with 15 bases between them. The CDR3 contains 16 residues. CDR3 DNA sequence: TGTGCCAGCAGTTCCGATCCCGGGGGACCCTACAATGAGCAGTTCTTC. It encodes CASSSDPGGPYNEQFF.

Note on this clone: The junction does not match germline at one end; this may be a read error. V is TRBV5-4 and J is TRBJ2-1; 8 nucleotides align to TRBD2. Germline V CDR1 and CDR2: SGHNT, YYREEE (reference sequence). There are 14 residues in the CDR3. This chain's CDR3 is CASSSGLGYNKQFF. The CDR3 DNA reads as TGTGCCAGCAGCTCGGGACTAGGTTACAATAAGCAGTTCTTC.

To note about this clone: Other DNA variants within this sample encode the same CDR3. The CDR3: CASSRGRNTEAFF. CDR3 nucleotides: TGTGCCAGCAGCAGGGGCCGTAACACTGAAGCTTTCTTT. This sequence joins TRBV6-5 and TRBJ1-1, with D possibly TRBD1 on 6 matching bases. CDR3 length equals 13 residues. Trimming stripped 6 bases from V and 2 bases from J, with 10 bases between. Germline V gene sequence: CDR1 MNHEY, CDR2 SVGAGI.

The chain joins TRBV10-1 to TRBJ2-3; maybe TRBD2 (6 bases). Germline V gene lookup returns CDR1 WNHNN and CDR2 SYGVQD (reference sequence). The length of the CDR3 is 16 residues. The V end lost 3 bases, the J end lost 4 bases, and 17 bases lay between the germline ends. CDR3 bases: TGCGCCAGCAGTGATTATCGACTAGAGGGACCAGATACGCAGTATTTT. It codes for CASSDYRLEGPDTQYF.

This clone was observed a handful of times. The chain links TRBV6-5 to TRBJ2-1; TRBD2 aligns across 12 bases. This CDR3 has 13 residues. The germline V gene has CDR1 MNHEY and CDR2 SVGAGI. Trimming cost V 7 bases and J 10 bases; bases outside gene matches: 5. This chain's CDR3 is CASTWTSGIEQFF. The CDR3 region has the DNA TGTGCCAGCACTTGGACTAGCGGGATCGAGCAGTTCTTC.

The chain couples TRBV14 to TRBJ2-7, with 7 nucleotides matching TRBD1. Germline V gene data show CDR1 as SGHDN and CDR2 as FVKESK. V dropped 0 bases and J dropped 6; count of bases not matched to a gene: 5. The CDR3 contains 14 residues. This chain's CDR3 is CASSQDWTGVEQYF. The CDR3 bases are TGTGCCAGCAGCCAAGATTGGACAGGAGTCGAGCAGTACTTC.

The genes are TRBV4-3 and TRBJ2-7; 7 positions agree with TRBD2. CDR1 and CDR2 (germline): LGHNA, YSLEER. The CDR3 totals 15 residues. V trimming: 3 bases; J trimming: 3 bases; junction bases outside the gene matches: 8. CDR3 in DNA: TGCGCCAGCAGCCATGGGCCGGGACTAAACTACGAGCAGTACTTC. Protein sequence: CASSHGPGLNYEQYF.

The CDR3 reads CASSGTGDNEQFF. The CDR3 DNA reads as TGTGCCAGCTCAGGGACTGGCGACAATGAGCAGTTCTTC. The rearrangement joins TRBV18 to TRBJ2-1; possibly TRBD2 for D (6 bases). The CDR3 extends over 13 amino acids. V lost 5 bases to trimming and J lost 5 bases, with 10 bases between them. The germline V gene has CDR1 KGHSH and CDR2 LQKENI.

This sequence joins TRBV6-2 or TRBV6-3 and TRBJ2-1; 7 nucleotides match TRBD1. The V segment lost 1 base and the J segment 10 bases; nucleotides outside the gene matches: 7. This CDR3 region has 14 residues. Germline CDR1 is MNHEY and CDR2 is SVGEGT. The CDR3 coding sequence is TGTGCCAGCAGTTACTTCGACAGGGCAGGCGAGCAGTTCTTC. It yields the protein CASSYFDRAGEQFF.

In DNA, the CDR3 is TGTGCCAGCTCACCACCCGCCAAAATGGGCACAGGGGGCGATGAAAAACTGTTTTTT. It is translated as CASSPPAKMGTGGDEKLFF. V usage is TRBV18 and J usage is TRBJ1-4; TRBD1 aligns across 9 bases. Trimming at V came to 0 bases and at J to 6 bases, leaving 14 bases not matched to a gene. Germline V gene lookup returns CDR1 KGHSH and CDR2 LQKENI. This CDR3 contains 19 residues.

The gene calls are TRBV28 and TRBJ1-2; D unresolved. Per the germline V gene, CDR1 is MDHEN and CDR2 is SYDVKM. V was pared by 4 bases and J by 7 bases, with 7 bases between. The CDR3 is 11 residues long. CDR3 residues: CASSWAGGYTF. The CDR3 nucleotides read TGTGCCAGCAGTTGGGCGGGTGGCTACACCTTC.

V is TRBV12-5 and J is TRBJ1-5; 7 bases are a match to TRBD1. This CDR3 has 15 residues. The J segment lost 4 bases and the V segment lost 6 bases, leaving 9 bases of the junction unmatched. Germline V gene lookup returns CDR1 LGHNT and CDR2 FRNRAP. Here the CDR3 reads CASGPTGLGNQPQHF. CDR3 nucleotides: TGTGCTAGTGGCCCGACAGGGTTGGGGAATCAGCCCCAGCATTTT.

The V and J genes are TRBV3-1 (or the pseudogene TRBV3-2) and TRBJ1-2, with D tentatively TRBD1 (5 bases). The CDR3 loop spans 16 amino acids. Germline V gene lookup returns CDR1 LGHDT and CDR2 YNNKEL (reference sequence). Between the trimmed V and J ends, which lost 4 bases and 4 bases, there was a span of 19 bases. This CDR3 reads CASSPTGGTVGYGYTF. In nucleotides, the CDR3 is TGTGCCAGCAGCCCGACTGGAGGGACGGTCGGCTATGGCTACACCTTC.

This clone has only one observation. V is TRBV6-1 and J is TRBJ1-6; D might be TRBD1 (5 bases). The CDR3 is 14 amino acids. V was shortened by 3 bases and J by 11 bases, with 14 bases between the two germline ends. Germline lookup yields CDR1 MNHNS and CDR2 SASEGT. Here the CDR3 DNA reads TGTGCCAGCAGTGAGGGGCAGCTATCGACACCCCTCCACTTT. Its translation: CASSEGQLSTPLHF.

This CDR3 is CASSKSRDTGANVLTF. The CDR3, as DNA: TGTGCCAGTAGTAAGTCCAGGGATACTGGGGCCAACGTCCTGACTTTC. This chain uses TRBV19 with TRBJ2-6; D is possibly TRBD1 (5 bases). The germline V and J ends were trimmed by 4 bases and 2 bases, with 12 bases remaining between them. Germline V gene data show CDR1 as LNHDA and CDR2 as SQIVND (reference sequence). The CDR3 runs to 16 residues.

The chain is built from TRBV9 and TRBJ2-5, with 8 bases fitting TRBD2. The CDR3 has 15 amino acids. V gave up 4 bases and J gave up 1 base; unmatched junction bases: 6. From germline, CDR1 is SGDLS and CDR2 YYNGEE. The CDR3, as DNA: TGTGCCAGCAGCTACACTAGCGGATCCCAAGAGACCCAGTACTTC. Translating it yields CASSYTSGSQETQYF.

The chain has TRBV9 and TRBJ1-1; D is undetermined. Germline V CDR1 and CDR2: SGDLS, YYNGEE. Trimming shortened V by 0 bases and J by 1 base, and 13 bases separated the two germline ends. The CDR3 consists of 16 residues. CDR3 region: CASSVVRRGGNTEAFF. The CDR3 DNA sequence: TGTGCCAGCAGCGTAGTTAGGAGAGGAGGGAACACTGAAGCTTTCTTT.

The J gene is TRBJ1-2, the V gene TRBV5-6; 8 bases agree with TRBD1. J gave up 4 bases and V 4 bases, and 3 bases lay outside the gene matches. The V gene's germline CDR1 is SGHDT and CDR2 YYEEEE. CDR3 length equals 13 residues. The CDR3 here is CASSPGQGYGYTF. CDR3 nucleotides: TGTGCCAGCAGCCCCGGACAGGGCTATGGCTACACCTTC.

This chain joins TRBV18 and TRBJ1-5; the match to TRBD1 covers 8 bases. The CDR3 spans 15 residues. The V gene's germline CDR1 is KGHSH and CDR2 LQKENI. Unmatched junction bases numbered 4, after V lost 6 bases and J lost 0 bases. CDR3 residues: CASSKGQDSNQPQHF. In nucleotides, the CDR3 is TGTGCCAGCTCTAAGGGACAGGATAGCAATCAGCCCCAGCATTTT.

The DNA for the CDR3 is TGCGCCAGCAGCCAAGATGTCGGGGGGCCCTATGGCTACACCTTC. It specifies CASSQDVGGPYGYTF. V is TRBV4-3 and J is TRBJ1-2; possible D gene TRBD1, 6 bases. Trimming removed 0 bases at V and 4 bases at J, with 12 bases between. This CDR3 spans 15 amino acids. CDR1 and CDR2 (germline): LGHNA, YSLEER.

The V gene is TRBV7-2, the J gene TRBJ2-3, with 7 bases fitting TRBD2. The CDR3 has 15 amino acids. V lost 4 bases, J lost 2 bases, and 6 bases stayed unmatched. CDR1 SGHTA and CDR2 FQGNSA come from the germline V gene. The CDR3 here is CASSWLAELTDTQYF. CDR3 bases: TGTGCCAGCAGCTGGCTAGCGGAGCTCACAGATACGCAGTATTTT.